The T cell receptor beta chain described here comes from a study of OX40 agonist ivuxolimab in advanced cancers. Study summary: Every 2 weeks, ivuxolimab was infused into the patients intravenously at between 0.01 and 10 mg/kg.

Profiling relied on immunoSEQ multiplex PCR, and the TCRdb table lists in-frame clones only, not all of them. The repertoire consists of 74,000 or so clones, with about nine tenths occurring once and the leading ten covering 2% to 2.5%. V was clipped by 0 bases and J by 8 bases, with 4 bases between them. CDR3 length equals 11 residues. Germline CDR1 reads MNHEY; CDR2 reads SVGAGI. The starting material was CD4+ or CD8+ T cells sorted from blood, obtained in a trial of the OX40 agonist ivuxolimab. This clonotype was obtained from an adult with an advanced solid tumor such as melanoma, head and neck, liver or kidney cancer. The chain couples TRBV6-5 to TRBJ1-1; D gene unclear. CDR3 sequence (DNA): TGTGCCAGCAGTTACTCCGGAGAAGCTTTCTTT. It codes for CASSYSGEAFF.